The 6 T cell receptor beta chains reported below all come from one sample, sequenced in a study of PD-1 blockade in mismatch repair-deficient tumors. Assay: immunoSEQ multiplex PCR; the TCRdb copy retains only in-frame clones and omits some. The table shows 50,000 to 75,000 clones, with approximately 88% occurring only once. The sequencing here drew on peripheral blood, taken 52 weeks after starting pembrolizumab. All receptors derive from an adult with mismatch repair-deficient cancer.

The J gene is TRBJ1-1, the V gene TRBV18; a possible D gene is TRBD1 (5 bases). This CDR3 is 12 amino acids long. Germline CDR1 reads KGHSH; CDR2 reads LQKENI. The V and J ends lost 5 bases and 6 bases respectively, with 10 bases between them. The CDR3 loop reads CASSVGGAEAFF. The CDR3 nucleotides are TGTGCCAGCTCAGTCGGAGGGGCTGAAGCTTTCTTT.

The chain joins TRBV10-3 to TRBJ1-1; possible D gene TRBD1, 6 bases. Germline V gene lookup returns CDR1 ENHRY and CDR2 SYGVKD. CDR3 length: 14 amino acids. The V gene lost 0 bases and the J gene lost 6 bases, with 11 bases spanning the gap. The CDR3 bases are TGTGCCATCAGTGAGTCTGACGGGGGCGCTGAAGCTTTCTTT. This translates into CAISESDGGAEAFF.

The chain couples TRBV6-1 to TRBJ2-7; TRBD1 aligns across 12 bases. This CDR3 is built from 15 residues. Trimming at V came to 3 bases and at J to 2 bases, leaving 2 bases not matched to a gene. Looked up from germline, CDR1 is MNHNS and CDR2 is SASEGT. The CDR3 nucleotides read TGTGCCAGCAGTGACGGGACAGGGGGCCCCTACGAGCAGTACTTC. As protein: CASSDGTGGPYEQYF.

The chain links TRBV28 to TRBJ1-2; perhaps TRBD1 as D (5 bases). Germline CDR1 reads MDHEN; CDR2 reads SYDVKM. This CDR3 is 13 amino acids long. Trimming stripped 9 bases from V and 3 bases from J, with 14 bases between. The CDR3 spells CASRDGRHYGYTF. CDR3 nucleotide sequence: TGTGCCAGTAGGGACGGACGTCACTATGGCTACACCTTC.

The CDR3 DNA follows: TGTGCCAGCAGCTTAGGGACGAATATAGAGACCCAGTACTTC. Translating it yields CASSLGTNIETQYF. The chain uses TRBV5-4 and TRBJ2-5, with D perhaps given as TRBD1 or TRBD2 (5 bases each). Germline V gene lookup returns CDR1 SGHNT and CDR2 YYREEE (reference sequence). The CDR3 runs to 14 residues. Trimming took off 2 bases at V and 4 bases at J, with 12 bases between the two ends.

In this sample, this clone turned up once. Here the CDR3 DNA reads TGTGCCAGCAGCCAAGAGTTAGACTCCTACGAGCAGTACTTC. Translating gives CASSQELDSYEQYF. The genes are TRBV4-2 and TRBJ2-7; D is unresolved. V dropped 0 bases and J dropped 0 bases, with 6 bases sitting between them. The CDR3 is 14 residues long. From germline, CDR1 is LGHNA and CDR2 YNFKEQ.